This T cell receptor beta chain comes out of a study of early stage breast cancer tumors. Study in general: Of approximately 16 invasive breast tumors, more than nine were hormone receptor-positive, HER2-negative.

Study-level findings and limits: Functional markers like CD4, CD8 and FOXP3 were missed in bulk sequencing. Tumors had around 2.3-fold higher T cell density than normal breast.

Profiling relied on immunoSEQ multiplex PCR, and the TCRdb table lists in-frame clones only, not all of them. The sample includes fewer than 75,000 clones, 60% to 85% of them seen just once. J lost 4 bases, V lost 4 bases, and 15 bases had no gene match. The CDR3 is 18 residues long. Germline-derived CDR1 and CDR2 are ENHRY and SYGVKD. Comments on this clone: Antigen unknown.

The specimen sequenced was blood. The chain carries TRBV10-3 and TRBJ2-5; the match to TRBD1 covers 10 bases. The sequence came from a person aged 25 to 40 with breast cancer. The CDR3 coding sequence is TGTGCCATCAGTGGGACAGGGGGACCAGCTCTGGGGGGAGAGACCCAGTACTTC. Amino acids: CAISGTGGPALGGETQYF.